A single sample gave rise to the 2 T cell receptor beta chains below, sequenced in a study of blood T cell repertoires in COVID-19. The assay was immunoSEQ multiplex PCR, and TCRdb's table has in-frame clones only and misses some. The data contain over 200,000 clones, roughly 80% of them seen just once; the ten biggest clones take up approximately 8%. Sequenced: peripheral blood. These receptors originate from a woman of 80 years or more with COVID-19, enrolled during active disease.

This chain uses TRBV3-1 (or the pseudogene TRBV3-2) with TRBJ1-1, with D hard to call. The CDR3 has 11 amino acids. The germline gives CDR1 LGHDT, CDR2 YNNKEL (reference sequence). The ends were cut back, 2 bases at V and 4 bases at J, with 2 bases in the middle. For the CDR3, the DNA is TGTGCCAGCAGCCAACTCACTGAAGCTTTCTTT. This codes for CASSQLTEAFF.

The chain recombines TRBV6-2 or TRBV6-3 with TRBJ1-6, with 7 bases identical to TRBD1. The V segment lost 2 bases and the J segment 9 bases; nucleotides outside the gene matches: 4. This CDR3 comprises 14 residues. The germline gives CDR1 MNHEY, CDR2 SVGEGT. CDR3 nucleotide sequence: TGTGCCAGCAGTTACGGGACAGACGTTTCACCCCTCCACTTT. It encodes CASSYGTDVSPLHF.